This T cell receptor beta chain comes out of a study of shared clonotypes between healthy human individuals. The wider study: Sampling drew on donors who were two women and three men aged 18 to 49. Study conclusions and caveats: Richness estimates generally favored naive over memory subsets. Several donors showed sharing of approximately 4.7% of naive CD4 clonotypes.

The germline V and J ends were trimmed by 5 bases and 6 bases, with 10 bases remaining between them. The V gene's germline CDR1 is SGHVS and CDR2 FNYEAQ. The length of the CDR3 is 12 residues. As defined, naive CD8 cells were CD45RO-negative and positively selected for CCR7, with terminally differentiated effector memory CD45RA+ cells excluded. There were no recent acute infections or vaccinations among the donors, who were healthy HIV-negative adults. As regards this clone: The antigen remains undetermined.

Sequencing was performed with immunoSEQ multiplex PCR; in TCRdb, only in-frame clones are kept and a portion is missing. The sample has roughly 2,000,000 clones, about 93% seen once. The V gene is TRBV7-6, the J gene TRBJ1-1; unclear D gene. The sequence was obtained from a man between 18 and 35 years old in good health. Some clones in this sample may be carry-over from other donors' samples. The material sequenced was naive CD8+ T cells from PBMCs. This chain's CDR3 is CASSGLGAEAFF. CDR3 coding DNA: TGTGCCAGCAGCGGACTTGGAGCTGAAGCTTTCTTT.